Sequencing of this TCR beta chain was carried out in a study of cytomegalovirus exposure and HLA in healthy donors. PCR amplification relied on 60 Vbeta primers (plus 13 Jbeta primers). Measured with immunoSEQ multiplex PCR; TCRdb has only the in-frame clones, and not every one. This sample yields 150,000 to 200,000 clones, of which 65% to 90% are seen a single time; about 2.3% belongs to the top ten. Unmatched junction bases numbered 5, after V lost 6 bases and J lost 3 bases. The CDR3 is 13 residues long. The germline V gene encodes CDR1 MNHNS and CDR2 SASEGT. What was sequenced was PBMCs. The sequence was collected from a woman in her 50s in good health and CMV-seronegative. The chain is built from TRBV6-1 and TRBJ2-7, with TRBD2 matching over 7 bases. The CDR3 reads CASRLAGDYEQYF. The DNA of the CDR3 is TGTGCCAGCAGATTAGCGGGCGACTACGAGCAGTACTTC.